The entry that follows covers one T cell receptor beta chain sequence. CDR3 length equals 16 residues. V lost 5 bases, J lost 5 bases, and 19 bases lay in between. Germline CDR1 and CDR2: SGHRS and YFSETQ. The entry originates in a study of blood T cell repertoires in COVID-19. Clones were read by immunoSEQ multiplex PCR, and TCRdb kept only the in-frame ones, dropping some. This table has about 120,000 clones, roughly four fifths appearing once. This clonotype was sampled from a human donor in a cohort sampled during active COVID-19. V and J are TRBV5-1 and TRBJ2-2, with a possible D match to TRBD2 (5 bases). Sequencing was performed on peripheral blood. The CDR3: CASRLGASSITGELFF. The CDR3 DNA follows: TGCGCCAGCAGACTCGGTGCTAGCAGTATAACCGGGGAGCTGTTTTTT.